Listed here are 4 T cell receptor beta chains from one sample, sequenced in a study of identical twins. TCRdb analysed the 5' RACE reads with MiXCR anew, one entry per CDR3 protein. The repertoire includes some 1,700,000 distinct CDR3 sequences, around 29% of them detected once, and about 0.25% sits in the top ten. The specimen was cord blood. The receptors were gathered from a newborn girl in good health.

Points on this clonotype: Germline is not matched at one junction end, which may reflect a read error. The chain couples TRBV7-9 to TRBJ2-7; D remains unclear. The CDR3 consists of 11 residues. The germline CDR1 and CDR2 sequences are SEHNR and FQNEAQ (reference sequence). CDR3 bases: TGTTCCAGCACCATAGACTACGAGCAGTACTTC. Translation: CSSTIDYEQYF.

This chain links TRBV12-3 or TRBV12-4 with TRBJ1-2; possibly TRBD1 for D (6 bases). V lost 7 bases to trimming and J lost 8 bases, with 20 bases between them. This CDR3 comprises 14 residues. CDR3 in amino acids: CASTKTGARLGYTF. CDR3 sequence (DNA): TGTGCCAGCACCAAAACGGGGGCAAGGCTGGGCTACACCTTC.

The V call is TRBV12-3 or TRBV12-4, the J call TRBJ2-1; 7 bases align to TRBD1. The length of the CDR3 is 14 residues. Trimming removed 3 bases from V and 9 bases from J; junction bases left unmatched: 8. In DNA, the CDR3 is TGTGCCAGCAGTTTTGTAGGGGGCTTTGGTGAGCAGTTCTTC. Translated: CASSFVGGFGEQFF.

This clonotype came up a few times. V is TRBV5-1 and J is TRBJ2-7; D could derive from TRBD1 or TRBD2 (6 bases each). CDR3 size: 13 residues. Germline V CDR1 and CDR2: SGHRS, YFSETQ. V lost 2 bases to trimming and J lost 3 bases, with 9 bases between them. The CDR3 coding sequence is TGCGCCAGCAGCTTTAGGGGGGACTACGAGCAGTACTTC. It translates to CASSFRGDYEQYF. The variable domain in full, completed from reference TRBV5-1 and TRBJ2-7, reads KAGVTQTPRYLIKTRGQQVTLSCSPISGHRSVSWYQQTPGQGLQFLFEYFSETQRNKGNFPGRFSGRQFSNSRSEMNVSTLELGDSALYLCASSFRGDYEQYFGPGTRLTVT.